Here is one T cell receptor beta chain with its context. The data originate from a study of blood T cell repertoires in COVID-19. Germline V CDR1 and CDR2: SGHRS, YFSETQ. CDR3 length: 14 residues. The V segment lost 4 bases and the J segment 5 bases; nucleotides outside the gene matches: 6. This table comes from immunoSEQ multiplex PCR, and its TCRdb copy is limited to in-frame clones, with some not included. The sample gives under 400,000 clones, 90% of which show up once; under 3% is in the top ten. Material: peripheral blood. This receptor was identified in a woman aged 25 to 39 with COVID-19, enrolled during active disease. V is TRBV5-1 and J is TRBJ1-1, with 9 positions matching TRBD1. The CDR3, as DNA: TGCGCCAGCAGCGGGGGACAGGGATGGACTGAAGCTTTCTTT. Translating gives CASSGGQGWTEAFF.